One sample yielded the 24 T cell receptor beta chains listed below, sequenced in a study of spatial heterogeneity in lung cancer. Overall study results and limits: One measure, the expanded intratumoral alpha and beta TCR count, tracked tumor mutation counts.

TCRdb itself ran the 5' RACE reads through MiXCR, one entry per CDR3 protein. The sample comprises a few thousand distinct CDR3 sequences, roughly 7.7% of which are singletons, and around 28% rests with the top ten. For these receptors, no antigen is known. Regarding time point: sample taken at primary tumor resection. This material consisted of lung tumor tissue, taken at surgery. The receptors derive from a female donor with early-stage non-small cell lung cancer.

This clonotype rates as medium-sized. This rearrangement joins TRBV21-1 to TRBJ2-5; the table's D call TRBD1 went unverified against the DNA. TRBV21-1 is tagged as a pseudogene. The CDR3 contains 17 residues. This chain's CDR3 is CASSKDRYRGPQETQYF. In nucleotides, the CDR3 is TGTGCCAGCAGCAAAGATAGATACAGGGGGCCTCAAGAGACCCAGTACTTC.

Judged by abundance, this clonotype is medium-sized. The V and J genes are TRBV12-3 or TRBV12-4 and TRBJ2-3; 8 positions match TRBD2. V lost 3 bases, J lost 5 bases, and 19 bases stayed unmatched. The length of the CDR3 is 19 residues. DNA for the CDR3: TGTGCCAGCAGTTTTACTCTCGTGGTTGGAGCGGGAGAAGGAGATACGCAGTATTTT. This gives the protein CASSFTLVVGAGEGDTQYF.

This clonotype is categorized as large. This rearrangement joins TRBV19 to TRBJ2-2, with 7 bases matching TRBD2. Germline CDR1 and CDR2: LNHDA and SQIVND (reference sequence). Trimming removed 5 bases from V and 6 bases from J; junction bases left unmatched: 3. The CDR3 is 13 residues long. The CDR3 here is CASSVGLAGELFF. The CDR3 DNA sequence: TGTGCCAGTAGTGTAGGACTAGCCGGGGAGCTGTTTTTT.

This clonotype is classed as medium-sized (0.01 to 0.1%). Written as DNA, the CDR3 is TGTGCCAGCAGTTCCGGGACAGCTACCAGAAAAAATCAGCCCCAGCATTTT. Amino acids: CASSSGTATRKNQPQHF. The chain employs TRBV3-1 and TRBJ1-5, with TRBD1 matching 7 bases. The junction had 15 bases not matched to a gene; V was cut back by 6 bases and J by 4 bases. The germline gives CDR1 LGHDT, CDR2 YNNKEL (reference sequence). The CDR3 totals 17 residues. Combining the CDR3 with reference TRBV3-1 and TRBJ1-5 gives the whole variable domain DTAVSQTPKYLVTQMGNDKSIKCEQNLGHDTMYWYKQDSKKFLKIMFSYNNKELIINETVPNRFSPKSPDKAHLNLHINSLELGDSAVYFCASSSGTATRKNQPQHFGDGTRLSIL.

This clonotype is judged medium-sized (0.01 to 0.1%). The chain has TRBV12-3 or TRBV12-4 and TRBJ2-5; 8 bases fit TRBD2. The V gene end was trimmed by 1 base and the J gene end by 5 bases; junction bases not matched to a gene: 0. The CDR3 contains 13 residues. The CDR3 loop reads CASSLVAGETQYF. For the CDR3, the DNA is TGTGCCAGCAGTTTAGTAGCGGGGGAGACCCAGTACTTC.

This clonotype appeared many times. V gene TRBV6-2 or TRBV6-3 combines with J gene TRBJ1-2; 8 nucleotides match TRBD1. In germline, CDR1 is MNHEY, CDR2 SVGEGT. The CDR3 consists of 16 residues. Trimming removed 4 bases from V and 6 bases from J; junction bases left unmatched: 13. CDR3 in DNA: TGTGCCAGCAGTTCCGTAATACAGGGGGATCCCAATGGCTACACCTTC. The encoded protein is CASSSVIQGDPNGYTF.

This clonotype rates as medium-sized (0.01 to 0.1%). The V call is TRBV3-1, the J call TRBJ1-6; 10 bases fit TRBD1. The CDR3 covers 17 residues. CDR1 is LGHDT and CDR2 is YNNKEL in the germline V gene (reference sequence). V lost 1 base to trimming and J lost 8 bases; unmatched junction nucleotides: 8. For the CDR3, the DNA is TGTGCCAGCAGCCAAGGAGGGACAGGGGAACAGTATTCACCCCTCCACTTT. Protein sequence: CASSQGGTGEQYSPLHF.

By proportion, this clonotype is medium-sized. The rearrangement joins TRBV11-2 to TRBJ2-5, with 7 bases that match TRBD1. The CDR3 covers 16 residues. V shed 2 bases, J shed 2 bases, and the junction held 8 bases outside the gene matches. Germline V gene lookup returns CDR1 SGHAT and CDR2 FQNNGV. CDR3 nucleotides: TGTGCCAGCAGCTTATGGACGGGGACAGCACAAGAGACCCAGTACTTC. Its translation is CASSLWTGTAQETQYF.

This clonotype was recorded many times. The chain links TRBV7-8 to TRBJ1-5; 10 nucleotides match TRBD1. Trimming at V came to 1 base and at J to 6 bases, leaving 3 bases not matched to a gene. CDR1 and CDR2 (germline): SGHVS, FQNEAQ. There are 15 residues in the CDR3. The CDR3 loop is CASSLEGQGSQPQHF. Here the CDR3 DNA reads TGTGCCAGCAGCTTAGAGGGACAGGGGAGTCAGCCCCAGCATTTT.

This clonotype has ten or more counts. This chain uses TRBV3-1 with TRBJ2-1; 9 positions agree with TRBD2. Trimming removed 0 bases from V and 5 bases from J; junction bases left unmatched: 5. The CDR3 loop spans 16 amino acids. The germline V gene encodes CDR1 LGHDT and CDR2 YNNKEL (reference sequence). As DNA, the CDR3 is TGTGCCAGCAGCCAAGATCTCCTAGCGGGGAACAATGAGCAGTTCTTC. Amino acid sequence: CASSQDLLAGNNEQFF.

This clonotype was counted at least ten times. V and J are TRBV28 and TRBJ1-3, with 7 nucleotides matching TRBD1. Looked up from germline, CDR1 is MDHEN and CDR2 is SYDVKM. The V segment lost 6 bases and the J segment 4 bases; nucleotides outside the gene matches: 6. The CDR3 is 14 residues long. The CDR3 DNA reads as TGTGCCAGCAGCCCGACAGGGCCCGGAAACACCATATATTTT. This encodes CASSPTGPGNTIYF. Using reference TRBV28 and TRBJ1-3 for the parts outside the CDR3, the full variable domain is DVKVTQSSRYLVKRTGEKVFLECVQDMDHENMFWYRQDPGLGLRLIYFSYDVKMKEKGDIPEGYSVSREKKERFSLILESASTNQTSMYLCASSPTGPGNTIYFGEGSWLTVV.

This clonotype was detected ten times or more. The chain couples TRBV28 to TRBJ2-7; TRBD1 matches at 10 bases. The CDR3 contains 15 residues. Germline CDR1 and CDR2: MDHEN and SYDVKM. With 2 bases clipped from V and 5 bases from J, the junction kept 6 bases outside the gene matches. CDR3 bases: TGTGCCAGCAGTTTAGGGGGACAGGGGCCTGACGAGCAGTACTTC. This translates into CASSLGGQGPDEQYF. Together with reference TRBV28 and TRBJ2-7, the CDR3 gives the full variable domain: DVKVTQSSRYLVKRTGEKVFLECVQDMDHENMFWYRQDPGLGLRLIYFSYDVKMKEKGDIPEGYSVSREKKERFSLILESASTNQTSMYLCASSLGGQGPDEQYFGPGTRLTVT.

By share, this clonotype counts as medium-sized. V is TRBV20-1 and J is TRBJ2-1, with TRBD2 matching over 7 bases. V was pared by 3 bases and J by 7 bases, with 15 bases of the junction left unmatched. This CDR3 contains 16 residues. Germline V gene data show CDR1 as DFQATT and CDR2 as SNEGSKA (reference sequence). This CDR3 is CSASKWAGVVMNEQFF. CDR3 bases: TGCAGTGCTAGCAAGTGGGCGGGAGTCGTTATGAATGAGCAGTTCTTC.

This clonotype is medium-sized (0.01 to 0.1%) by share. V usage is TRBV20-1 and J usage is TRBJ1-2; 7 bases map to TRBD1. The germline gives CDR1 DFQATT, CDR2 SNEGSKA (reference sequence). CDR3 length: 14 residues. V lost 3 bases to trimming and J lost 4 bases; unmatched junction nucleotides: 8. The CDR3 sequence: CSASNVAGGYGYTF. CDR3 nucleotides: TGCAGTGCTAGTAATGTGGCAGGGGGCTATGGCTACACCTTC.

This clonotype is termed medium-sized. J is TRBJ2-1 and V is TRBV20-1, with TRBD2 identical over 9 bases. Per germline, CDR1 DFQATT and CDR2 SNEGSKA (reference sequence). The CDR3 runs to 16 residues. Germline trimming cut 6 bases from V and 1 base from J; bases unmatched to any gene: 10. The CDR3 reads CSARAAREGSYNEQFF. The CDR3 DNA reads TGCAGTGCCCGAGCGGCGCGGGAGGGGTCCTACAATGAGCAGTTCTTC.

This clonotype was seen at least ten times. The V call is TRBV20-1, the J call TRBJ2-1; D is ambiguous. Germline CDR1 and CDR2: DFQATT and SNEGSKA (reference sequence). CDR3 length equals 11 residues. The V and J ends lost 6 bases and 8 bases respectively, with 11 bases between them. The CDR3 loop reads CSAESRDEQFF. As DNA, the CDR3 is TGCAGTGCGGAAAGCCGGGATGAGCAGTTCTTC.

This clonotype was seen at least ten times. The chain recombines TRBV4-3 with TRBJ2-7; 7 bases align to TRBD1. The V and J ends lost 1 base and 6 bases, in that order; junction bases with no gene match: 6. Germline assignment: CDR1 LGHNA and CDR2 YSLEER. The CDR3 has 14 residues. CDR3 bases: TGCGCCAGCAGCCAAGGACAGGGAACGAGCGAGCAGTACTTC. Encoded protein: CASSQGQGTSEQYF.

This clonotype is deemed medium-sized. The chain combines TRBV9 with TRBJ2-3, with unresolved D. CDR3 size: 13 residues. CDR1 and CDR2 from the germline V gene are SGDLS and YYNGEE. Between the trimmed V and J ends, which lost 0 bases and 5 bases, there was a span of 7 bases. The CDR3 loop is CASSVADQDTQYF. CDR3 nucleotides: TGTGCCAGCAGCGTAGCGGATCAAGATACGCAGTATTTT.

At least ten counts were recorded for this clonotype. The rearrangement joins TRBV20-1 to TRBJ2-3; 12 bases align to TRBD2. The CDR3 loop spans 15 amino acids. After removal of 5 bases from V and 5 bases from J, the junction contained 8 bases not matched to a gene. Germline V CDR1 and CDR2: DFQATT, SNEGSKA (reference sequence). The CDR3 DNA reads as TGCAGTGCTTCCCGGACTAGCGGGAATGAAGATACGCAGTATTTT. Protein product: CSASRTSGNEDTQYF.

The CDR3 nucleotides are TGCGCCAGCAGCTTAGGTGTGGTAATTAATGAGCAGTTCTTC. It specifies CASSLGVVINEQFF. This sequence joins TRBV5-1 and TRBJ2-1; D uncertain. CDR1 is SGHRS, CDR2 YFSETQ, per germline. CDR3 length: 14 amino acids. V lost 2 bases and J 7 bases, leaving 13 bases between the germline ends.

By proportion, this clonotype is medium-sized (0.01 to 0.1%). This chain links TRBV7-2 with TRBJ2-7; the D call may be TRBD1 or TRBD2 (5 bases each). This CDR3 region has 12 residues. The V end was cut by 7 bases, the J end by 2 bases, with 9 bases between. Germline loops: CDR1 SGHTA, CDR2 FQGNSA. The CDR3 is CASTRGPYEQYF. CDR3 nucleotides: TGTGCCAGCACGAGGGGCCCCTACGAGCAGTACTTC.

This clonotype was picked up many times. The chain is built from TRBV12-3 or TRBV12-4 and TRBJ1-3, with no clear D. This CDR3 has 11 residues. The V and J ends lost 6 bases and 6 bases respectively, with 6 bases between them. CDR3 loop: CASSLTNTIYF. The CDR3 DNA reads TGTGCCAGCAGCCTGACAAACACCATATATTTT.

The chain carries TRBV5-1 and TRBJ1-3; D is ambiguous. Germline-derived CDR1 and CDR2 are SGHRS and YFSETQ. Trimming stripped 0 bases from V and 0 bases from J, with 13 bases between. This CDR3 comprises 17 residues. Here the CDR3 reads CASSLELGEISGNTIYF. Here the CDR3 DNA reads TGCGCCAGCAGCTTGGAACTGGGTGAAATCTCTGGAAACACCATATATTTT. The full variable domain, in which reference TRBV5-1 and TRBJ1-3 provide the parts outside the CDR3, is KAGVTQTPRYLIKTRGQQVTLSCSPISGHRSVSWYQQTPGQGLQFLFEYFSETQRNKGNFPGRFSGRQFSNSRSEMNVSTLELGDSALYLCASSLELGEISGNTIYFGEGSWLTVV.

The J gene is TRBJ2-2, the V gene TRBV6-2 or TRBV6-3; 11 bases are shared with TRBD2. From germline, CDR1 is MNHEY and CDR2 SVGEGT. The ends lost 5 bases at V and 5 bases at J; junction bases unmatched: 4. The CDR3 runs to 15 residues. The DNA of the CDR3 is TGTGCCAGCAGTCGACTAGCGGGGAGAACCGGGGAGCTGTTTTTT. This gives the protein CASSRLAGRTGELFF.